The rows below give T cell receptor beta chains drawn from one sample of a study of shared clonotypes between healthy human individuals. TCRdb keeps only in-frame clones here, not all; method: immunoSEQ multiplex PCR. The repertoire consists of more than 2,000,000 clones, with 85% to 95% occurring once and the leading ten covering roughly 0.15%. What was sequenced was naive CD4+ T cells sorted from blood. The receptors originated from a man aged 18 to 30 in good health. Both conserved end residues are part of each CDR3. The size of a clone is reported for some rows only, either as once, few or many, or as a class for expanded clones.

CDR3 protein: CASSELPNYGYTF; clone size: -; J gene: TRBJ1-2; V gene: TRBV2
CDR3 protein: CASSRTSGKQETQYF; clone size: -; J gene: TRBJ2-5; V gene: TRBV7-2
CDR3 protein: CSARISYEQYF; clone size: -; J gene: TRBJ2-7; V gene: TRBV20-1
CDR3 protein: CAWNPWQGRKKAFF; clone size: -; J gene: TRBJ1-1; V gene: TRBV30
CDR3 protein: CASRTLAGAYEQYF; clone size: -; J gene: TRBJ2-7; V gene: TRBV10-2
CDR3 protein: CAWRLVLNYEQYF; clone size: -; J gene: TRBJ2-7; V gene: TRBV30
CDR3 protein: CASSMVDTQYF; clone size: -; J gene: TRBJ2-3; V gene: TRBV6-6
CDR3 protein: CASSLIKGRLNTEAFF; clone size: -; J gene: TRBJ1-1; V gene: TRBV5-8
CDR3 protein: CASSQEQTVPASGYTF; clone size: -; J gene: TRBJ1-2; V gene: TRBV4-1
CDR3 protein: CASRRGGLNEQFF; clone size: -; J gene: TRBJ2-1; V gene: TRBV6-5
CDR3 protein: CASSEFSEQFF; clone size: -; J gene: TRBJ2-1; V gene: TRBV25-1
CDR3 protein: CASSERAGGPREQFF; clone size: -; J gene: TRBJ2-1; V gene: TRBV6-1
CDR3 protein: CAISGRQGNNYGYTF; clone size: -; J gene: TRBJ1-2; V gene: TRBV10-3
CDR3 protein: CASSATGDTEAFF; clone size: -; J gene: TRBJ1-1; V gene: TRBV18
CDR3 protein: CAWDSGGSYGYTF; clone size: few; J gene: TRBJ1-2; V gene: TRBV30
CDR3 protein: CASSPPNFSGSREETQYF; clone size: once; J gene: TRBJ2-5; V gene: TRBV18
CDR3 protein: CASSSAAAGEGETQYF; clone size: -; J gene: TRBJ2-5; V gene: TRBV28
CDR3 protein: CASSAGIRETQYF; clone size: -; J gene: TRBJ2-5; V gene: TRBV18